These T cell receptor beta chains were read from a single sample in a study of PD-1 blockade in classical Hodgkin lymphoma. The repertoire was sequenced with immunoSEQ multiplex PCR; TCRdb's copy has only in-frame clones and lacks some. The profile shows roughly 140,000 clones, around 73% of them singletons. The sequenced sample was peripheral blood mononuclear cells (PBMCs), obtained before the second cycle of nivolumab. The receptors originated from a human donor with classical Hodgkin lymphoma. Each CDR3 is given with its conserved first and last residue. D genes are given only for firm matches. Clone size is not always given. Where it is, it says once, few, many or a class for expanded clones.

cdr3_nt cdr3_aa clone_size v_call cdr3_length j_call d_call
TGTGCCAGCAGCGTAGATGTGGACAATGAGCAGTTCTTC CASSVDVDNEQFF . TRBV9 13 TRBJ2-1 .
TGTGCCAGCAGCCCCCGTGGGGGGGGAACCACCCTCTATGGCTACACCTTC CASSPRGGGTTLYGYTF few TRBV13 17 TRBJ1-2 .
TGTGCCAGCTCACCACCGAACGGGGGGCCTACTTCCTACGAGCAGTACTTC CASSPPNGGPTSYEQYF . TRBV18 17 TRBJ2-7 .
TGCAGCGTTTCCGACGGTGGACCCAATCAGCCCCAGCATTTT CSVSDGGPNQPQHF once TRBV29-1 14 TRBJ1-5 .
TGTGCCAGTAGTCCCTGGGACACAAATCAGCCCCAGCATTTT CASSPWDTNQPQHF . TRBV19 14 TRBJ1-5 .
TGTGCCAGCAGCCAAACTAGCGCTAGCACAGATACGCAGTATTTT CASSQTSASTDTQYF once TRBV28 15 TRBJ2-3 TRBD2
TGTGCCAGCAGCCAAGCAGGGTATTCGAACACCGGGGAGCTGTTTTTT CASSQAGYSNTGELFF . TRBV4-2 16 TRBJ2-2 .
TGTGCCAGCAGCTCTCCCAATGAGCAGTTCTTC CASSSPNEQFF . TRBV5-6 11 TRBJ2-1 .
TGTGCCTGGAGTCTAGCGGGAGGGAGCGATGAGCAGTTCTTC CAWSLAGGSDEQFF . TRBV30 14 TRBJ2-1 TRBD2
TGCAGTGCTAGTTCGGGGGGTACGCAGTATTTT CSASSGGTQYF . TRBV20-1 11 TRBJ2-3 TRBD2
TGTGCCAGCACCCCGACTAGCGGGTCGGAGACCCAGTACTTC CASTPTSGSETQYF . TRBV6-6 14 TRBJ2-5 TRBD2
TGCGCCAGCAGCTTGAAGGTCAAAGTGCGCACAGATACGCAGTATTTT CASSLKVKVRTDTQYF . TRBV5-1 16 TRBJ2-3 .
TGTGCCAGTAGGACCCCTGTATCTGGGGCCAACGTCCTGACTTTC CASRTPVSGANVLTF . TRBV19 15 TRBJ2-6 .